These 28 T cell receptor beta chains were sequenced from one sample in a study of OX40 agonist ivuxolimab in advanced cancers. TCRdb keeps only in-frame clones here, not all; method: immunoSEQ multiplex PCR. This table has about 63,000 clones, roughly nine tenths appearing once. The sequencing used CD4+ or CD8+ T cells sorted from blood, collected in a trial of the OX40 agonist ivuxolimab. Source of these receptors: an adult with an advanced solid tumor such as melanoma, head and neck, liver or kidney cancer.

J is TRBJ2-7 and V is TRBV5-1; 14 bases fit TRBD2. Germline V gene lookup returns CDR1 SGHRS and CDR2 YFSETQ. This CDR3 comprises 16 residues. V dropped 4 bases and J dropped 4; count of bases not matched to a gene: 7. In DNA, the CDR3 is TGCGCCAGCAGCACCGGGACTAGCGGGAGCATTTACGAGCAGTACTTC. It specifies CASSTGTSGSIYEQYF. The full variable domain, with the rest looked up from reference TRBV5-1 and TRBJ2-7, is KAGVTQTPRYLIKTRGQQVTLSCSPISGHRSVSWYQQTPGQGLQFLFEYFSETQRNKGNFPGRFSGRQFSNSRSEMNVSTLELGDSALYLCASSTGTSGSIYEQYFGPGTRLTVT.

This rearrangement joins TRBV29-1 to TRBJ2-1, with 9 bases fitting TRBD2. The V gene end was trimmed by 2 bases and the J gene end by 8 bases; junction bases not matched to a gene: 7. This CDR3 is 14 amino acids long. The germline gives CDR1 SQVTM, CDR2 ANQGSEA. CDR3 sequence: CSVELAGVGDEQFF. CDR3 bases: TGCAGCGTTGAATTAGCGGGAGTGGGTGATGAGCAGTTCTTC.

The J gene is TRBJ2-7, the V gene TRBV11-2; 7 bases line up with TRBD2. CDR1 SGHAT and CDR2 FQNNGV come from the germline V gene. The CDR3 spans 16 residues. Germline trimming cut 0 bases from V and 2 bases from J; bases unmatched to any gene: 7. CDR3 sequence reads: CASSLETSGNPYEQYF. The CDR3 DNA is TGTGCCAGCAGCTTAGAGACCAGCGGGAACCCCTACGAGCAGTACTTC.

The genes are TRBV28 and TRBJ2-1; the match to TRBD1 covers 7 bases. This CDR3 has 14 residues. Trimming took 5 bases from V and 9 from J; bases not matched to a gene: 10. The germline V gene encodes CDR1 MDHEN and CDR2 SYDVKM. CDR3 bases: TGTGCCAGCAGTACCAGACAGGGCTGGGGTGAGCAGTTCTTC. Encoded protein: CASSTRQGWGEQFF.

V gene TRBV15 combines with J gene TRBJ1-1; D is ambiguous. CDR3 length: 13 amino acids. Trimming took 1 base from V and 4 from J, leaving 7 bases between them. In germline, CDR1 is LNHNV, CDR2 YYDKDF (reference sequence). CDR3 in DNA: TGTGCCACCAGCAGAGGTCATCCCACTGAAGCTTTCTTT. As protein: CATSRGHPTEAFF.

The rearrangement joins TRBV7-2 to TRBJ1-1; tentative D call: TRBD1 (6 bases). V was trimmed by 6 bases and J by 5 bases, leaving 10 bases between them. This CDR3 is built from 12 residues. In germline, CDR1 is SGHTA, CDR2 FQGNSA. The CDR3 spells CASSRGRTEAFF. Here the CDR3 DNA reads TGTGCCAGCAGTCGGGGGCGTACTGAAGCTTTCTTT.

This sequence joins TRBV2 and TRBJ2-7; D is perhaps TRBD1 (5 bases). This CDR3 has 14 residues. V dropped 2 bases and J dropped 2 bases, with 10 bases sitting between them. Germline V gives CDR1 SNHLY, CDR2 FYNNEI. This chain's CDR3 is CASSERLGAYEQYF. In nucleotides, the CDR3 is TGTGCCAGCAGTGAACGTCTAGGGGCCTACGAGCAGTACTTC.

This chain uses TRBV11-1 with TRBJ2-3; TRBD2 matches 8 bases. The V segment lost 8 bases and the J segment 5 bases; nucleotides outside the gene matches: 18. CDR3 length: 17 residues. Germline assignment: CDR1 SGHAT and CDR2 FQDESV (reference sequence). CDR3 DNA sequence: TGTGCCAGCGAGAGGGGGGTAGCGGGAATGGCGGGAGATACGCAGTATTTT. Translation gives CASERGVAGMAGDTQYF.

The CDR3 protein is CASSVPGTGDEPQHF. CDR3 bases: TGTGCCAGTAGTGTCCCCGGGACAGGAGATGAGCCCCAGCATTTT. The rearrangement links TRBV19 to TRBJ1-5, with TRBD1 identical over 8 bases. CDR3 length: 15 residues. V was clipped by 5 bases and J by 8 bases; unmatched bases: 11. Looked up from germline, CDR1 is LNHDA and CDR2 is SQIVND (reference sequence). The variable domain in full, with the rest retrieved from reference TRBV19 and TRBJ1-5, is DGGITQSPKYLFRKEGQNVTLSCEQNLNHDAMYWYRQDPGQGLRLIYYSQIVNDFQKGDIAEGYSVSREKKESFPLTVTSAQKNPTAFYLCASSVPGTGDEPQHFGDGTRLSIL.

V is TRBV27 and J is TRBJ1-5; 7 bases are a match to TRBD1. Germline V gene data show CDR1 as MNHEY and CDR2 as SMNVEV (reference sequence). The CDR3 has 13 amino acids. The V segment lost 8 bases and the J segment 3 bases; nucleotides outside the gene matches: 4. Written as DNA, the CDR3 is TGTGCCAGCGCAGGGGGGGACAATCAGCCCCAGCATTTT. Translated: CASAGGDNQPQHF.

The rearrangement uses TRBV5-8 and TRBJ2-3; no reliable D call. CDR1 and CDR2 from the germline V gene are SGHTS and YDEGEE. CDR3 length equals 13 residues. V was trimmed by 2 bases and J by 4 bases, leaving 8 bases between them. CDR3 nucleotide sequence: TGTGCCAGCAGCTTTCATGGGGCAGATACGCAGTATTTT. It is translated as CASSFHGADTQYF.

This chain connects TRBV5-1 to TRBJ2-5, with TRBD2 identical over 8 bases. The CDR3 loop spans 14 amino acids. V shed 2 bases, J shed 3 bases, and the junction held 3 bases outside the gene matches. From germline, CDR1 is SGHRS and CDR2 YFSETQ. CDR3 DNA: TGCGCCAGCAGCTTAAAACTAGCGGAAGAGACCCAGTACTTC. This codes for CASSLKLAEETQYF.

The CDR3 DNA follows: TGTGCCAGCAGCTTAGCGCGGGACAGCTCTTTCTTT. As protein: CASSLARDSSFF. The chain employs TRBV7-8 and TRBJ1-1; 7 positions agree with TRBD1. The germline gives CDR1 SGHVS, CDR2 FQNEAQ. J was trimmed by 12 bases and V by 0 bases; bases with no gene match: 4. The CDR3 length is 12 residues.

J is TRBJ2-1 and V is TRBV1; TRBD2, the table's D call, lacks a check against the DNA. TRBV1 is a pseudogene. The CDR3 consists of 14 residues. The CDR3 DNA reads as TGCACCAGCAGCCGGGCTAGCCATTACAATGAGCAGTTCTTC. Its protein product is CTSSRASHYNEQFF.

J is TRBJ1-2 and V is TRBV29-1; 8 bases are a match to TRBD1. Losses at the gene ends were 4 bases for V and 10 bases for J; bases not matched to a gene: 8. The CDR3 is 12 amino acids. The V gene's germline CDR1 is SQVTM and CDR2 ANQGSEA. The CDR3 region is CSVVSGGSDYTF. The CDR3 DNA follows: TGCAGCGTTGTATCAGGGGGCTCAGACTACACCTTC.

This chain connects TRBV9 to TRBJ2-1; D not resolved. The CDR3 contains 11 residues. Trimming took 0 bases from V and 9 from J, leaving 4 bases between them. Germline assignment: CDR1 SGDLS and CDR2 YYNGEE. The CDR3 protein is CASSVGSEQFF. The CDR3 region has the DNA TGTGCCAGCAGCGTAGGGAGTGAGCAGTTCTTC.

The chain has TRBV19 and TRBJ1-4; possible D gene TRBD1, 5 bases. V was clipped by 5 bases and J by 4 bases, with 14 bases between them. From germline, CDR1 is LNHDA and CDR2 SQIVND (reference sequence). The CDR3 is 15 residues long. The CDR3 spells CASSHTGSFNEKLFF. The CDR3 nucleotides are TGTGCCAGTAGTCATACAGGTTCTTTTAATGAAAAACTGTTTTTT.

In its sample, this clone was seen once. The V gene is TRBV7-3, the J gene TRBJ2-3, with TRBD2 matching 10 bases. Germline CDR1 reads SGHTA; CDR2 reads FQGTGA. CDR3 length equals 14 residues. J gave up 4 bases and V 4 bases, and 2 bases lay outside the gene matches. The CDR3 DNA follows: TGTGCCAGCAGCTACGGACTAGCGGCAGATACGCAGTATTTT. This encodes CASSYGLAADTQYF.

V gene TRBV4-2 combines with J gene TRBJ1-6, with TRBD1 matching over 9 bases. Germline trimming cut 3 bases from V and 0 bases from J; bases unmatched to any gene: 9. The CDR3 has 19 amino acids. CDR1 and CDR2 from the germline V gene are LGHNA and YNFKEQ. CDR3: CASSHTLGQGSSYNSPLHF. In nucleotides, the CDR3 is TGTGCCAGCAGCCACACTCTAGGACAGGGGAGCTCCTATAATTCACCCCTCCACTTT.

This sequence joins TRBV28 and TRBJ1-5; 8 positions match TRBD1. The trim removed 5 bases at V and 5 bases at J, leaving 11 bases unmatched. The CDR3 loop spans 16 amino acids. Germline V lookup: CDR1 MDHEN, CDR2 SYDVKM. The CDR3 spells CASSPLQGVGYQPQHF. The CDR3 region has the DNA TGTGCCAGCAGTCCACTACAGGGGGTTGGATATCAGCCCCAGCATTTT.

The V gene is TRBV19, the J gene TRBJ1-4; D gene ambiguous. The CDR3 contains 12 residues. The germline V and J ends were trimmed by 6 bases and 7 bases, with 9 bases remaining between them. The germline CDR1 and CDR2 sequences are LNHDA and SQIVND (reference sequence). The DNA of the CDR3 is TGTGCCAGTAGCCGGGATGTTGAAAAACTGTTTTTT. The encoded protein is CASSRDVEKLFF.

This clone was recorded once. The chain is built from TRBV2 and TRBJ2-5; 7 bases map to TRBD2. This CDR3 is built from 15 residues. Germline V gene sequence: CDR1 SNHLY, CDR2 FYNNEI. V shed 2 bases, J shed 5 bases, and the junction held 8 bases outside the gene matches. The CDR3 here is CASSESLGGMETQYF. The CDR3 region has the DNA TGTGCCAGCAGTGAAAGTTTGGGAGGGATGGAGACCCAGTACTTC.

This clone was observed a few times. The rearrangement uses TRBV29-1 and TRBJ2-3; 7 bases align to TRBD2. Germline V lookup: CDR1 SQVTM, CDR2 ANQGSEA. CDR3 length equals 16 residues. The trim removed 3 bases at V and 0 bases at J, leaving 9 bases unmatched. The chain's CDR3 is CSVETSARGSTDTQYF. Here the CDR3 DNA reads TGCAGCGTTGAGACGAGTGCGCGGGGGAGCACAGATACGCAGTATTTT.

The chain links TRBV5-1 to TRBJ2-6, with D perhaps TRBD2 (6 bases). CDR1 SGHRS and CDR2 YFSETQ come from the germline V gene. Trimming removed 5 bases at V and 4 bases at J, with 16 bases between. This CDR3 spans 16 amino acids. CDR3 protein: CASREEGPLGANVLTF. In DNA, the CDR3 is TGCGCCAGCAGGGAGGAGGGACCGTTAGGGGCCAACGTCCTGACTTTC.

Of note for this clone: At the DNA level, this CDR3 is encoded by other sequences in the same sample as well. The CDR3 DNA sequence: TGCAGTGCATCGGGGCAAGAGACCCAGTACTTC. The encoded protein is CSASGQETQYF. V and J are TRBV20-1 and TRBJ2-5, with TRBD2 as a possible D gene (5 bases). This CDR3 is built from 11 residues. Trimming stripped 6 bases from V and 2 bases from J, with 7 bases between. In germline, CDR1 is DFQATT, CDR2 SNEGSKA (reference sequence).

This clone was detected once. V usage is TRBV7-3 and J usage is TRBJ2-5, with D perhaps TRBD1 or TRBD2 (5 bases each). This CDR3 contains 15 residues. V shed 5 bases and J shed 0 bases, with 13 bases lying between them. The germline V gene has CDR1 SGHTA and CDR2 FQGTGA. CDR3 region: CASSPLGADQETQYF. The CDR3, as DNA: TGTGCCAGCAGCCCACTAGGGGCGGACCAAGAGACCCAGTACTTC.

J is TRBJ2-5 and V is TRBV7-2; TRBD2 matches 16 bases. V trimming: 5 bases; J trimming: 5 bases; junction bases outside the gene matches: 8. CDR1 and CDR2 (germline): SGHTA, FQGNSA. CDR3 length equals 17 residues. CDR3 sequence (DNA): TGTGCCAGCAGCCCAGGGACTAGCGGGAGGGCCATCGAGACCCAGTACTTC. This encodes CASSPGTSGRAIETQYF.

The rearrangement links TRBV18 to TRBJ2-7; a possible D gene is TRBD2 (6 bases). The ends were cut back, 6 bases at V and 1 base at J, with 22 bases in the middle. Germline-derived CDR1 and CDR2 are KGHSH and LQKENI. The CDR3 is made up of 17 amino acids. The CDR3 here is CASSPRVSGSESYEQYF. The CDR3, as DNA: TGTGCCAGCTCTCCCCGTGTTAGCGGTTCTGAATCCTACGAGCAGTACTTC.